This T cell receptor beta chain comes out of a study of blood T cell repertoires in COVID-19. The method was immunoSEQ multiplex PCR; TCRdb's version includes in-frame clones alone and lacks a portion of them. The sample holds hundreds of thousands of clones, 65% to 90% seen once. The receptor comes from a woman aged 70 to 79 with COVID-19, enrolled during active disease. The sequenced sample consisted of peripheral blood.

In DNA, the CDR3 is TGTGCCACCAGCTCGGGACAAAACTATGGCTACACCTTC. This gives the protein CATSSGQNYGYTF. V and J are TRBV24-1 and TRBJ1-2; possible D gene TRBD1, 6 bases. There are 13 residues in the CDR3. Trimming removed 7 bases from V and 2 bases from J, with 10 bases in between. CDR1 and CDR2 from the germline V gene are KGHDR and SFDVKD.